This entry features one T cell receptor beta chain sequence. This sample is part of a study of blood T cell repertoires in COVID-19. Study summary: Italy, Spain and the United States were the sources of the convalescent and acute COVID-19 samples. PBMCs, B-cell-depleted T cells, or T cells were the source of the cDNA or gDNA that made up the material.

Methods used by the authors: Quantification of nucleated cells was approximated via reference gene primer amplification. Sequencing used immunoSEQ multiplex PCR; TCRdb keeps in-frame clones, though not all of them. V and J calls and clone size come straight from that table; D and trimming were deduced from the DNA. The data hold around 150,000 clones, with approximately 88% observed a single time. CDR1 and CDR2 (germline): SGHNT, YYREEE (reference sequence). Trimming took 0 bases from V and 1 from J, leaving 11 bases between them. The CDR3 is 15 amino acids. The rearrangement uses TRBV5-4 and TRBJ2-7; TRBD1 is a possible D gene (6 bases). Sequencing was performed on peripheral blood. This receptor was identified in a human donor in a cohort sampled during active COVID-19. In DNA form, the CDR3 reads TGTGCCAGCAGCTTGGTCCAGAGGGGGTCCTACGAGCAGTACTTC. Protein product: CASSLVQRGSYEQYF. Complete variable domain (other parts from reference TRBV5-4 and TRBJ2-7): ETGVTQSPTHLIKTRGQQVTLRCSSQSGHNTVSWYQQALGQGPQFIFQYYREEENGRGNFPPRFSGLQFPNYSSELNVNALELDDSALYLCASSLVQRGSYEQYFGPGTRLTVT.